Presented here are 2 T cell receptor beta chains from one specimen sequenced in a study of shared clonotypes between healthy human individuals. Assay used: immunoSEQ multiplex PCR; TCRdb lists only in-frame clones, some missing. Here the sample spans some 1,900,000 clones, approximately 94% being singletons. As defined, naive CD8 cells were CD45RO-negative and positively selected for CCR7, with terminally differentiated effector memory CD45RA+ cells excluded. The sample consisted of naive CD8+ T cells sorted from blood. These receptors all come from a young man in good health.

By proportion, this clone is medium-sized. CDR3 nucleotides: TGTGCCAGCAGCCCAACTAGCGCGGGGGACAATGAGCAGTTCTTC. This codes for CASSPTSAGDNEQFF. The chain carries TRBV7-9 and TRBJ2-1; 7 positions agree with TRBD2. The ends lost 5 bases at V and 5 bases at J; junction bases unmatched: 9. There are 15 residues in the CDR3. Germline V gives CDR1 SEHNR, CDR2 FQNEAQ (reference sequence).

With regard to this clone: The same CDR3 can be traced to other DNA sequences in this sample. CDR3 nucleotide sequence: TGTGCCAGCAGCCAAGGTAGATACGAGCAGTACTTC. Residues: CASSQGRYEQYF. This chain joins TRBV14 and TRBJ2-7; unclear D gene. Germline CDR1 reads SGHDN; CDR2 reads FVKESK. With 1 base removed from V and 4 bases from J, the gap between germline ends came to 5 bases. This CDR3 region has 12 residues.